The 14 T cell receptor beta chains below all came from one sample that was sequenced in a study of blood T cell repertoires in COVID-19. The data were produced by immunoSEQ multiplex PCR, yet TCRdb's version contains in-frame clones alone and is incomplete. The sample includes 310,000 or so clones, about nine tenths of them seen just once. Input material: peripheral blood. These TCRs come from a middle-aged man with active or convalescent COVID-19.

The chain recombines TRBV4-3 with TRBJ2-1; the match to TRBD2 covers 13 bases. The V gene end was trimmed by 3 bases and the J gene end by 4 bases; junction bases not matched to a gene: 6. Germline loops: CDR1 LGHNA, CDR2 YSLEER. The CDR3 length is 17 residues. The CDR3 here is CASSQGGLAGVYNEQFF. DNA of the CDR3: TGCGCCAGCAGCCAGGGAGGACTAGCGGGAGTTTACAATGAGCAGTTCTTC.

J is TRBJ1-5 and V is TRBV7-9; D is undetermined. Trimming took off 7 bases at V and 7 bases at J, with 11 bases between the two ends. Germline V CDR1 and CDR2: SEHNR, FQNEAQ (reference sequence). This CDR3 has 12 residues. In nucleotides, the CDR3 is TGTGCCAGCAACCTCGGGTCCCAGCCCCAGCATTTT. Amino acids: CASNLGSQPQHF.

The chain is built from TRBV28 and TRBJ1-5, with TRBD1 identical over 8 bases. Germline-derived CDR1 and CDR2 are MDHEN and SYDVKM. Trimming took 6 bases from V and 4 from J; bases not matched to a gene: 14. CDR3 length: 17 residues. The CDR3 here is CASRTGVGREINQPQHF. The CDR3 DNA is TGTGCCAGCAGGACAGGGGTAGGGCGAGAAATTAATCAGCCCCAGCATTTT. The whole variable domain, remainder taken from reference TRBV28 and TRBJ1-5, is DVKVTQSSRYLVKRTGEKVFLECVQDMDHENMFWYRQDPGLGLRLIYFSYDVKMKEKGDIPEGYSVSREKKERFSLILESASTNQTSMYLCASRTGVGREINQPQHFGDGTRLSIL.

This clone occurred a few times. The CDR3 sequence: CASSRNAGGATDTQYF. The CDR3 region has the DNA TGTGCCAGCAGCCGCAATGCAGGGGGCGCAACAGATACGCAGTATTTT. The chain combines TRBV3-1 (or the pseudogene TRBV3-2) with TRBJ2-3; 8 bases are shared with TRBD1. The CDR3 spans 16 residues. Germline V gene data show CDR1 as LGHDT and CDR2 as YNNKEL (reference sequence). The trim removed 4 bases at V and 3 bases at J, leaving 9 bases unmatched.

The J gene is TRBJ1-6, the V gene TRBV6-1, with D uncertain. The CDR3 has 15 amino acids. Germline CDR1 and CDR2: MNHNS and SASEGT. The V and J ends lost 5 bases and 7 bases respectively, with 15 bases between them. CDR3 coding DNA: TGTGCCAGCAGTCCGGGAACCGCGGGGAATTCACCCCTCCACTTT. Translating gives CASSPGTAGNSPLHF.

This chain uses TRBV6-1 with TRBJ2-5; 7 nucleotides match TRBD2. Germline CDR1 is MNHNS and CDR2 is SASEGT. This CDR3 is 16 amino acids long. V was clipped by 0 bases and J by 2 bases; unmatched bases: 6. The CDR3 here is CASSEASSGPQETQYF. The CDR3 DNA reads TGTGCCAGCAGTGAAGCGTCTAGCGGCCCTCAAGAGACCCAGTACTTC.

The chain carries TRBV19 and TRBJ2-7; TRBD2 might be the D (5 bases). Germline assignment: CDR1 LNHDA and CDR2 SQIVND (reference sequence). The CDR3 spans 14 residues. V shed 3 bases and J shed 1 base, with 10 bases lying between them. Here the CDR3 reads CASSMWERSYEQYF. The CDR3 DNA reads as TGTGCCAGTAGTATGTGGGAGCGTTCCTACGAGCAGTACTTC.

The V call is TRBV5-5, the J call TRBJ1-2; D remains ambiguous. The V and J ends lost 0 bases and 2 bases respectively, with 14 bases between them. This CDR3 contains 16 residues. Germline V gene sequence: CDR1 SGHKS, CDR2 YYEKEE (reference sequence). CDR3 region: CASSLARYPLNYGYTF. The CDR3 bases are TGTGCCAGCAGCTTGGCTCGATACCCACTGAACTATGGCTACACCTTC.

The J gene is TRBJ2-1, the V gene TRBV5-4; 9 bases are shared with TRBD2. The CDR3 is 17 amino acids. Germline V gene lookup returns CDR1 SGHNT and CDR2 YYREEE (reference sequence). After removal of 4 bases from V and 4 bases from J, the junction contained 12 bases not matched to a gene. The CDR3 DNA reads TGTGCCAGCAGCCCTAGACTAGCGGCGGACCTATACAATGAGCAGTTCTTC. Translation gives CASSPRLAADLYNEQFF.

The chain uses TRBV6-5 and TRBJ2-1; the match to TRBD2 covers 8 bases. The V and J ends lost 10 bases and 3 bases, in that order; junction bases with no gene match: 11. The V gene's germline CDR1 is MNHEY and CDR2 SVGAGI. This CDR3 comprises 15 residues. This CDR3 reads CATSPGLGIYNEQFF. As DNA, the CDR3 is TGTGCCACAAGCCCGGGACTAGGGATCTACAATGAGCAGTTCTTC.

The chain links TRBV7-9 to TRBJ2-5; 11 nucleotides match TRBD2. The CDR3 loop spans 15 amino acids. CDR1 and CDR2 from the germline V gene are SEHNR and FQNEAQ (reference sequence). J lost 7 bases, V lost 5 bases, and 9 bases had no gene match. The CDR3 sequence: CASSQTSGGAGTQYF. The CDR3 region has the DNA TGTGCCAGCAGCCAAACTAGCGGGGGTGCCGGGACCCAGTACTTC.

V usage is TRBV9 and J usage is TRBJ2-6; 9 bases are shared with TRBD1. Germline V CDR1 and CDR2: SGDLS, YYNGEE. The CDR3 runs 18 residues. V gave up 4 bases and J gave up 0 bases; unmatched junction bases: 8. CDR3 nucleotide sequence: TGTGCCAGCAGCTTTCGGACAGGGGAGAGCTCTGGGGCCAACGTCCTGACTTTC. Protein: CASSFRTGESSGANVLTF. The variable domain in full, with the rest retrieved from reference TRBV9 and TRBJ2-6, is DSGVTQTPKHLITATGQRVTLRCSPRSGDLSVYWYQQSLDQGLQFLIQYYNGEERAKGNILERFSAQQFPDLHSELNLSSLELGDSALYFCASSFRTGESSGANVLTFGAGSRLTVL.

The J gene is TRBJ2-5, the V gene TRBV6-1; no reliable D call. V lost 3 bases, J lost 8 bases, and 10 bases lay in between. There are 12 residues in the CDR3. Looked up from germline, CDR1 is MNHNS and CDR2 is SASEGT. CDR3 loop: CASSDNILTQYF. CDR3 DNA sequence: TGTGCCAGCAGTGATAACATTTTAACCCAGTACTTC.

The chain uses TRBV5-6 and TRBJ2-5; 11 bases are shared with TRBD2. V lost 3 bases, J lost 1 base, and 11 bases stayed unmatched. CDR1 is SGHDT, CDR2 YYEEEE, per germline. The CDR3 has 18 residues. CDR3 sequence: CASSSLAGGTSGQETQYF. For the CDR3, the DNA is TGTGCCAGCAGCTCGCTAGCGGGAGGCACATCCGGCCAAGAGACCCAGTACTTC.